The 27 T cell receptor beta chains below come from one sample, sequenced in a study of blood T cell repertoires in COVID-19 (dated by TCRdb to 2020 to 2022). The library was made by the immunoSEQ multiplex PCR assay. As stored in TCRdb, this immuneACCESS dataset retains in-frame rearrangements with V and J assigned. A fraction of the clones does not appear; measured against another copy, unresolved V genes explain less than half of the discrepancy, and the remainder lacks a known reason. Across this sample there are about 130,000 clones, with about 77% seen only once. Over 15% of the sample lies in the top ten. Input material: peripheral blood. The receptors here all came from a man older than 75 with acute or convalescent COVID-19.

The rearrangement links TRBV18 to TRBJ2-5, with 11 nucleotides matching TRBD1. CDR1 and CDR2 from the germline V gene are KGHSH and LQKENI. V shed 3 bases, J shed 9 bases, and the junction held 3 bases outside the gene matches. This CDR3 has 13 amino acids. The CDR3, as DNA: TGTGCCAGCTCACCGGACAGGGGGCCAGCCCAGTACTTC. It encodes CASSPDRGPAQYF.

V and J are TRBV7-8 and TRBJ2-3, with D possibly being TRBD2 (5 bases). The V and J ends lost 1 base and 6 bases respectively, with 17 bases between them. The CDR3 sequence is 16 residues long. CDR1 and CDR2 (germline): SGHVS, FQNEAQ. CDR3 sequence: CASSLGGPPLADTQYF. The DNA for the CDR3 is TGTGCCAGCAGCTTAGGAGGGCCCCCTCTAGCTGATACGCAGTATTTT.

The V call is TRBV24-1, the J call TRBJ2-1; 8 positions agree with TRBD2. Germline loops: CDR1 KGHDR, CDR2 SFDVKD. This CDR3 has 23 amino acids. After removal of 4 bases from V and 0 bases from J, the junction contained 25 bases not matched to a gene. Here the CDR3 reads CATSDYTVPFASGGFSSYNEQFF. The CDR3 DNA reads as TGTGCCACCAGTGACTATACCGTACCCTTCGCCAGCGGGGGCTTCAGCTCCTACAATGAGCAGTTCTTC.

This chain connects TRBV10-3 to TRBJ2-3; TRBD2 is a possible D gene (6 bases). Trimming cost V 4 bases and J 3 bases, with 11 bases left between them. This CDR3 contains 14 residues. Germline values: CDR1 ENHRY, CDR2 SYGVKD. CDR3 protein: CAISVGGGTDTQYF. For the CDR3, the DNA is TGTGCCATCAGTGTCGGGGGTGGGACAGATACGCAGTATTTT.

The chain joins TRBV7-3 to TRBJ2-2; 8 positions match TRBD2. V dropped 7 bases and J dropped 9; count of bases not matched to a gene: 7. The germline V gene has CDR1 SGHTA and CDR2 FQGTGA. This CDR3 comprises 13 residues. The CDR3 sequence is CASTLSGGRELFF. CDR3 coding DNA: TGTGCCAGCACCCTGAGCGGGGGCCGGGAGCTGTTTTTT.

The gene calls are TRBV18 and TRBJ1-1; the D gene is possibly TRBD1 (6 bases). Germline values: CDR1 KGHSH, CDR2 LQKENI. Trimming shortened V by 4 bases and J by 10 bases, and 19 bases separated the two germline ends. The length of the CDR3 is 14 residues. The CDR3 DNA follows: TGTGCCAGCTCACTACGACAGGAGCCCCCCGCAGCTTTCTTT. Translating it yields CASSLRQEPPAAFF.

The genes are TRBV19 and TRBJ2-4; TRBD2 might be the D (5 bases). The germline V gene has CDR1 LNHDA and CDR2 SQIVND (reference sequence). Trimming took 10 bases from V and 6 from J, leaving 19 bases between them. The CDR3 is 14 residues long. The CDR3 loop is CATSPSYRGNIQYF. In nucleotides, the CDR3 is TGTGCCACCTCGCCTTCCTACCGGGGAAACATTCAGTACTTC. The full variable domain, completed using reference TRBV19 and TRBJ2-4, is DGGITQSPKYLFRKEGQNVTLSCEQNLNHDAMYWYRQDPGQGLRLIYYSQIVNDFQKGDIAEGYSVSREKKESFPLTVTSAQKNPTAFYLCATSPSYRGNIQYFGAGTRLSVL.

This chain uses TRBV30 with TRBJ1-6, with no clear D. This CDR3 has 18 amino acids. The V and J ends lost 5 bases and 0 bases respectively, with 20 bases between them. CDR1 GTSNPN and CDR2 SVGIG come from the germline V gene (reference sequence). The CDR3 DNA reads TGTGCCTGGGTGGAGCGCGGCCGCTCGAGCTCCTATAATTCACCCCTCCACTTT. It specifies CAWVERGRSSSYNSPLHF.

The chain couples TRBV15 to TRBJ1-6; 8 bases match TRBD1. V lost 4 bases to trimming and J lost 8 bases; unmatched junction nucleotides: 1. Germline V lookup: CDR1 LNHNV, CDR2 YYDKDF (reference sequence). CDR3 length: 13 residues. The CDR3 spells CATSTDRDSPLHF. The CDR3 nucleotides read TGTGCCACCAGCACGGACAGGGATTCACCCCTCCACTTT.

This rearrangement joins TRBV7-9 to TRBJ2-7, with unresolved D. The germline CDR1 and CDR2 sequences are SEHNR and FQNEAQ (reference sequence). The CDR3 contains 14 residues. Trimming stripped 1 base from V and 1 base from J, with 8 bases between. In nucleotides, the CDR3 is TGTGCCAGCAGCTTAGGCACATCATCCTACGAGCAGTACTTC. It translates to CASSLGTSSYEQYF. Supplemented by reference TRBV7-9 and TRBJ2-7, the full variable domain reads DTGVSQNPRHKITKRGQNVTFRCDPISEHNRLYWYRQTLGQGPEFLTYFQNEAQLEKSRLLSDRFSAERPKGSFSTLEIQRTEQGDSAMYLCASSLGTSSYEQYFGPGTRLTVT.

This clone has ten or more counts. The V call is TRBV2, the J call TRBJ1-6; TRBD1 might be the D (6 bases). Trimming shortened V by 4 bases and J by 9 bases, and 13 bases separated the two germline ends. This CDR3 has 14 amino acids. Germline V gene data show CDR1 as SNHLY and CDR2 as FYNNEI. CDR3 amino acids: CASSGREGGSPLHF. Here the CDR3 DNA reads TGTGCCAGCAGTGGCCGGGAGGGGGGTTCACCCCTCCACTTT.

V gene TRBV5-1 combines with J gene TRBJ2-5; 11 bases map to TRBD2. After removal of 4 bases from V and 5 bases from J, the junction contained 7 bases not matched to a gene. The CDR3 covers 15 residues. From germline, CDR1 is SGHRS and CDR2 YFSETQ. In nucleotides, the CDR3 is TGCGCCAGCAGCCCGGGGGCTAGCGGGAGGGAGACCCAGTACTTC. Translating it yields CASSPGASGRETQYF. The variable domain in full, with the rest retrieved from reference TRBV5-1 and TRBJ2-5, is KAGVTQTPRYLIKTRGQQVTLSCSPISGHRSVSWYQQTPGQGLQFLFEYFSETQRNKGNFPGRFSGRQFSNSRSEMNVSTLELGDSALYLCASSPGASGRETQYFGPGTRLLVL.

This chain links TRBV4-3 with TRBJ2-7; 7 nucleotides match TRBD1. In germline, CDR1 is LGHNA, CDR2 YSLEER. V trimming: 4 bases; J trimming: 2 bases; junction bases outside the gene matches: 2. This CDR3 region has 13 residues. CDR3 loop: CASSPGGAYEQYF. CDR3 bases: TGCGCCAGCAGCCCAGGGGGTGCCTACGAGCAGTACTTC.

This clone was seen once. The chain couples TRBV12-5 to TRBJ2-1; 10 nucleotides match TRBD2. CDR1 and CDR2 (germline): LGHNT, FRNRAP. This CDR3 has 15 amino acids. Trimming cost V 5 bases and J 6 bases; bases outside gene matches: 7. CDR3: CASGKSGGASNEQFF. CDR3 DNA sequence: TGTGCTAGTGGTAAAAGCGGGGGGGCTTCCAATGAGCAGTTCTTC.

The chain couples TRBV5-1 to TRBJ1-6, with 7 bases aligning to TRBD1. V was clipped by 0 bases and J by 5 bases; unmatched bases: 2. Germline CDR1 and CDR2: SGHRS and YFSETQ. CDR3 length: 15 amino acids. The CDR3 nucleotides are TGCGCCAGCAGCTTGGATACAGGGGATAATTCACCCCTCCACTTT. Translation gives CASSLDTGDNSPLHF.

The CDR3 loop is CASSYSFGSIRAGELFF. CDR3 in DNA: TGTGCCAGCAGTTACTCGTTTGGAAGCATTCGGGCCGGGGAGCTGTTTTTT. J is TRBJ2-2 and V is TRBV6-2 or TRBV6-3, with D unclear. This CDR3 has 17 amino acids. V lost 0 bases, J lost 6 bases, and 17 bases lay in between. In germline, CDR1 is MNHEY, CDR2 SVGEGT.

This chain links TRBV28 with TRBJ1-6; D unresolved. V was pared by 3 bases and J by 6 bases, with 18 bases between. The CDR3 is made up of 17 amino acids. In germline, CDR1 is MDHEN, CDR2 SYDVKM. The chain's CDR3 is CASSFSPRGLSNSPLHF. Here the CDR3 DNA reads TGTGCCAGCAGTTTTTCCCCGAGAGGACTTAGTAATTCACCCCTCCACTTT.

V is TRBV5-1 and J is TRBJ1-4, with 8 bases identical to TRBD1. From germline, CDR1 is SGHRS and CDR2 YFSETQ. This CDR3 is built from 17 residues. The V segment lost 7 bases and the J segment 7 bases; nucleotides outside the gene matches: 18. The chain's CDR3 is CASGRTGRRAEGEKLFF. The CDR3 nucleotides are TGCGCCAGCGGACGGACAGGGCGGCGGGCCGAAGGTGAAAAACTGTTTTTT.

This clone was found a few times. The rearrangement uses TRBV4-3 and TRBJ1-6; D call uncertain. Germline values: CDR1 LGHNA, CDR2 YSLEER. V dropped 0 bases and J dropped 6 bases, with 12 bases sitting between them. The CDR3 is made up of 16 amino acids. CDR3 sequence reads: CASSQDRAGLNSPLHF. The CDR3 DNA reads TGCGCCAGCAGCCAAGATCGCGCGGGCCTTAATTCACCCCTCCACTTT.

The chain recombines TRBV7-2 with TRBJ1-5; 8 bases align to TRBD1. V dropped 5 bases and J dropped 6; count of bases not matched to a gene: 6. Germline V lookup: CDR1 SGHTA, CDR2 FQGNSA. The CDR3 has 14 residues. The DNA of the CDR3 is TGTGCCAGCAGCGCCCGACAGGGGTTTCAGCCCCAGCATTTT. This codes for CASSARQGFQPQHF. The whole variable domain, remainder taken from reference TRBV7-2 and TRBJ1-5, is GAGVSQSPSNKVTEKGKDVELRCDPISGHTALYWYRQSLGQGLEFLIYFQGNSAPDKSGLPSDRFSAERTGGSVSTLTIQRTQQEDSAVYLCASSARQGFQPQHFGDGTRLSIL.

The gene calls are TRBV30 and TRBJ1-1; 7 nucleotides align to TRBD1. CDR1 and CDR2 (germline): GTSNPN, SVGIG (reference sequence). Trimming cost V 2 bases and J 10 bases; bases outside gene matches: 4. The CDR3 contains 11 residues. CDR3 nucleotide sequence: TGTGCCTGGAGTTCGGACAGGATAGCTTTCTTT. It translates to CAWSSDRIAFF.

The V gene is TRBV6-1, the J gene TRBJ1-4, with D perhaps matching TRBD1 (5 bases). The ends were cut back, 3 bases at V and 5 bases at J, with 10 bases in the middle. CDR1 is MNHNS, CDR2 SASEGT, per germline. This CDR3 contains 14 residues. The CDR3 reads CASSEGGNNEKLFF. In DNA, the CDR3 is TGTGCCAGCAGTGAGGGGGGTAACAATGAAAAACTGTTTTTT.

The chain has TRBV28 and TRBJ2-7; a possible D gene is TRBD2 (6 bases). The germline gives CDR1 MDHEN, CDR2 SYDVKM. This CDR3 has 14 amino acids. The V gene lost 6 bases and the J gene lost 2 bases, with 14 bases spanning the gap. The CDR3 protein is CASSFGGLTYEQYF. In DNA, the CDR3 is TGTGCCAGCAGCTTCGGAGGGCTTACCTACGAGCAGTACTTC.

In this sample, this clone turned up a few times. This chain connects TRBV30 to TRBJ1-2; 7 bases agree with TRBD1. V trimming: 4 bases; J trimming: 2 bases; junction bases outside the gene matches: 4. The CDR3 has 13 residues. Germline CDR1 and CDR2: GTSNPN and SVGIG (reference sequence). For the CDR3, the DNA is TGTGCCTGGATCCTACAGGGGAACTATGGCTACACCTTC. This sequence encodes CAWILQGNYGYTF.

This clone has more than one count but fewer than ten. The CDR3: CASSPDTGTGIYEQYF. CDR3 DNA: TGTGCCAGTAGTCCTGACACCGGGACAGGGATCTACGAGCAGTACTTC. The chain is built from TRBV19 and TRBJ2-7, with 9 bases matching TRBD1. The ends lost 5 bases at V and 3 bases at J; junction bases unmatched: 11. This CDR3 contains 16 residues. CDR1 and CDR2 from the germline V gene are LNHDA and SQIVND (reference sequence).

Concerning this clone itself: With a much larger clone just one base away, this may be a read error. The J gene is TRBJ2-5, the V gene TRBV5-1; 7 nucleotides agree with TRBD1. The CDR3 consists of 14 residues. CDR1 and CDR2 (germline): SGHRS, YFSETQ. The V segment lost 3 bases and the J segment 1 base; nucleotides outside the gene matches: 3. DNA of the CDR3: TGCGCCAGCAGCTCGGGACAGCCCCAAGAGACCCAGTACTTC. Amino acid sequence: CASSSGQPQETQYF. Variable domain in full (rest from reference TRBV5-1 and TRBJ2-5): KAGVTQTPRYLIKTRGQQVTLSCSPISGHRSVSWYQQTPGQGLQFLFEYFSETQRNKGNFPGRFSGRQFSNSRSEMNVSTLELGDSALYLCASSSGQPQETQYFGPGTRLLVL.

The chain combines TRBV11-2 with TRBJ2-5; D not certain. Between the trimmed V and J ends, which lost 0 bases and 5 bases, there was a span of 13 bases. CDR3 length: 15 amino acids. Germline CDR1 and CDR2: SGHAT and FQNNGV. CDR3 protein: CASSLDSGLGETQYF. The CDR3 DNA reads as TGTGCCAGCAGCTTAGATTCTGGCTTGGGCGAGACCCAGTACTTC.